This T cell receptor (beta chain) comes out of a study of blood T cells in healthy people across ages. The study, taken as a whole, reports: Bulk PBMC profiling left naive and antigen-experienced comparisons inconclusive.

For the second PCR, which ran for roughly 7 to 11 cycles, a sample-barcoded 5' primer and a J-beta primer mix were used. TCRdb itself ran the 5' RACE reads through MiXCR, one entry per CDR3 protein. The table lists some 760,000 distinct CDR3 sequences, 25% of them singletons. Points on this clonotype: What it binds is not known.

CDR3 length: 14 residues. From germline, CDR1 is PRHDT and CDR2 FYEKMQ (reference sequence). V lost 3 bases, J lost 4 bases, and 2 bases stayed unmatched. The data also belong to a second study, concerning T cells of mothers and their children.

Sequencing was done on a sample of blood. The rearrangement joins TRBV13 to TRBJ1-2; 10 bases fit TRBD1. This clonotype originated in a boy aged 5-17 years in good health. The CDR3 reads CASSFGQGVYGYTF. The DNA for the CDR3 is TGTGCCAGCAGCTTTGGACAGGGGGTCTATGGCTACACCTTC.